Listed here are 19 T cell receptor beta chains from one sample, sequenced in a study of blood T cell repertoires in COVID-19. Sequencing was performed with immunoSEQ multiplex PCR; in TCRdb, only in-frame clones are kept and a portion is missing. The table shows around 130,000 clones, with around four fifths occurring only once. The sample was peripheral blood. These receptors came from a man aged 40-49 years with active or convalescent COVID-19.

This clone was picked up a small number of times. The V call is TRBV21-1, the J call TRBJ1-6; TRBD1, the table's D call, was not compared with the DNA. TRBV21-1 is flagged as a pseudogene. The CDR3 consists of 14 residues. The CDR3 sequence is CASTTGQGDSPLHF. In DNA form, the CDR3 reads TGTGCCAGCACAACCGGGCAGGGTGATTCACCCCTCCACTTT.

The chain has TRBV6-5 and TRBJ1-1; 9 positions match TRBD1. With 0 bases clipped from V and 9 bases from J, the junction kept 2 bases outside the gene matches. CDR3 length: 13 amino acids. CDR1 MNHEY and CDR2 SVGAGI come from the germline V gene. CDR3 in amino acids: CASSYSGTGKAFF. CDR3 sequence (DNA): TGTGCCAGCAGTTACTCGGGGACAGGGAAAGCTTTCTTT.

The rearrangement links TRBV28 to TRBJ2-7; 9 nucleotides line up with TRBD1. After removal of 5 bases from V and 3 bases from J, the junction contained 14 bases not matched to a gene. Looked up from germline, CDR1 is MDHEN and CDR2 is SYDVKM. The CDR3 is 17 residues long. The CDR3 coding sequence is TGTGCCAGCAGTCAACCGCCACAGGGGGCGCCCCTCTACGAGCAGTACTTC. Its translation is CASSQPPQGAPLYEQYF.

The CDR3 bases are TGTGCCAGCAGGTTCGCGGGGGGACGGTATGGCTACACCTTC. Its protein is CASRFAGGRYGYTF. The chain combines TRBV5-4 with TRBJ1-2, with a possible D match to TRBD1 (5 bases). Germline CDR1 is SGHNT and CDR2 is YYREEE (reference sequence). With 5 bases removed from V and 5 bases from J, the gap between germline ends came to 16 bases. The length of the CDR3 is 14 residues. The full variable domain, its missing parts supplied by reference TRBV5-4 and TRBJ1-2, is ETGVTQSPTHLIKTRGQQVTLRCSSQSGHNTVSWYQQALGQGPQFIFQYYREEENGRGNFPPRFSGLQFPNYSSELNVNALELDDSALYLCASRFAGGRYGYTFGSGTRLTVV.

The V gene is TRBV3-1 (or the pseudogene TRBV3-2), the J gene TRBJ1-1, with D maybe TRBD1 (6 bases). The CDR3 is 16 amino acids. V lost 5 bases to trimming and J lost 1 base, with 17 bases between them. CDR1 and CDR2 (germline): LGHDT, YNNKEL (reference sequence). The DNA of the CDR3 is TGTGCCAGCAGCACGACCCCAACAGGGCCGAACACTGAAGCTTTCTTT. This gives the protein CASSTTPTGPNTEAFF.

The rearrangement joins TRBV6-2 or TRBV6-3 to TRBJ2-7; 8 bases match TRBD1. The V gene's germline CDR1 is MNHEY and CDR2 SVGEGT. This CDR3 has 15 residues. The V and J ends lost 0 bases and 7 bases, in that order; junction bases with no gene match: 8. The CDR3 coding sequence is TGTGCCAGCAGTTACTCGAGGCAGGGGGCTGGGGAGCAGTACTTC. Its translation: CASSYSRQGAGEQYF.

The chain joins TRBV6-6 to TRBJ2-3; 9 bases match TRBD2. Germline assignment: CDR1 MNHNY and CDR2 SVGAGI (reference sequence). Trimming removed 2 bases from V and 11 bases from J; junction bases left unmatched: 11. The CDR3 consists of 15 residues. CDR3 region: CASSYVSGGDIGQYF. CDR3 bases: TGTGCCAGCAGTTACGTTAGCGGGGGCGATATAGGGCAGTATTTT.

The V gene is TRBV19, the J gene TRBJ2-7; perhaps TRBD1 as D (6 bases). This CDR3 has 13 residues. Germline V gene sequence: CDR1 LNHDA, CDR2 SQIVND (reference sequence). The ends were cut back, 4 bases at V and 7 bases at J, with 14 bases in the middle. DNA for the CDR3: TGTGCCAGTAGTACTATACAGGGTATGGAGCAGTACTTC. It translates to CASSTIQGMEQYF. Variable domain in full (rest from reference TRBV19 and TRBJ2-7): DGGITQSPKYLFRKEGQNVTLSCEQNLNHDAMYWYRQDPGQGLRLIYYSQIVNDFQKGDIAEGYSVSREKKESFPLTVTSAQKNPTAFYLCASSTIQGMEQYFGPGTRLTVT.

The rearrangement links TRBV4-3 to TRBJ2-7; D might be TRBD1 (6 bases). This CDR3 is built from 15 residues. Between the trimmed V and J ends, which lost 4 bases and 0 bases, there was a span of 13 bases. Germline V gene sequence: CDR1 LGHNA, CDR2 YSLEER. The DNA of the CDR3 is TGCGCCAGCAGCCTGGGGGCCATGAGCTCCTACGAGCAGTACTTC. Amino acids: CASSLGAMSSYEQYF.

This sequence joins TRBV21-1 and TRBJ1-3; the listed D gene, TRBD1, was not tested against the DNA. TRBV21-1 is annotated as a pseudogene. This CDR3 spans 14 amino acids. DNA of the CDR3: TGTGCCAGCATTAACACAGTGGTAGGAAACACCATATATTTT. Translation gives CASINTVVGNTIYF.

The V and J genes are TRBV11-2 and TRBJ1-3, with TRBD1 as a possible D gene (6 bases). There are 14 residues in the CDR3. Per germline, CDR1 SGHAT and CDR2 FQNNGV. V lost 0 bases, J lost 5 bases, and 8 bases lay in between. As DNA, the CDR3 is TGTGCCAGCAGCTTAGAACAGGGACGAAACACCATATATTTT. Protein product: CASSLEQGRNTIYF. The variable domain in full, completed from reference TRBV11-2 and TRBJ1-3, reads EAGVAQSPRYKIIEKRQSVAFWCNPISGHATLYWYQQILGQGPKLLIQFQNNGVVDDSQLPKDRFSAERLKGVDSTLKIQPAKLEDSAVYLCASSLEQGRNTIYFGEGSWLTVV.

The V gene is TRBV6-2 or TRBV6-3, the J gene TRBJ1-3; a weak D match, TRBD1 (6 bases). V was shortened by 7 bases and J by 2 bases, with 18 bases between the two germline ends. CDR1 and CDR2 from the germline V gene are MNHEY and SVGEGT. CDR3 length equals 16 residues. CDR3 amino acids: CASTPGPTGTGNTIYF. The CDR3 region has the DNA TGTGCCAGCACCCCCGGGCCTACAGGGACTGGAAACACCATATATTTT.

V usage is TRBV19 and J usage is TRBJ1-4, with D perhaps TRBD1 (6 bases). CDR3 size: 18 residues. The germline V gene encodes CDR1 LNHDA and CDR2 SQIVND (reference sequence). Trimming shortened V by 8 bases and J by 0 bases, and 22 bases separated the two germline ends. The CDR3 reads CASSTFGTIYATNEKLFF. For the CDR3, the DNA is TGTGCCAGTTCTACATTCGGGACAATCTACGCAACTAATGAAAAACTGTTTTTT.

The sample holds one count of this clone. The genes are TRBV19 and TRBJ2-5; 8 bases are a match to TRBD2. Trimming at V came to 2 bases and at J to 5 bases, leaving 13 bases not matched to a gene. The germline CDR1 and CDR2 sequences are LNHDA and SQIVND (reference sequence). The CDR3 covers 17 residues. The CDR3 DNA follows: TGTGCCAGTAGTATAAGTTTAGGACTAGCCTCTTGGGAGACCCAGTACTTC. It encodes CASSISLGLASWETQYF.

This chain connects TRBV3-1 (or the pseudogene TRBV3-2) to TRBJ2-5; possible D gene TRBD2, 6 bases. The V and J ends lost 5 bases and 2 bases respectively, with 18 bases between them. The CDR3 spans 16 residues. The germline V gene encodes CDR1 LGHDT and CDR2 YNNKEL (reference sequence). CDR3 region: CASSMGLARSQETQYF. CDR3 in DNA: TGTGCCAGCAGCATGGGGCTAGCGCGTTCTCAAGAGACCCAGTACTTC.

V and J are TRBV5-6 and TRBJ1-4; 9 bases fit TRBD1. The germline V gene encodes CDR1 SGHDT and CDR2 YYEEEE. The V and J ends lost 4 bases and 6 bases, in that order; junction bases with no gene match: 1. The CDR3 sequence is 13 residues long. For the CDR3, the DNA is TGTGCCAGCAGCGACAGGGGGTATGAAAAACTGTTTTTT. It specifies CASSDRGYEKLFF.

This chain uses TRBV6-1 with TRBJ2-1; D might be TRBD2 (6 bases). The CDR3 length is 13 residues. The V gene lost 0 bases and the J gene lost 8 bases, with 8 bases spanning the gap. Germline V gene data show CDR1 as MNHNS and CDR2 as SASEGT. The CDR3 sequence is CASSEAGGHEQFF. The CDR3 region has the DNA TGTGCCAGCAGTGAAGCCGGGGGTCATGAGCAGTTCTTC.

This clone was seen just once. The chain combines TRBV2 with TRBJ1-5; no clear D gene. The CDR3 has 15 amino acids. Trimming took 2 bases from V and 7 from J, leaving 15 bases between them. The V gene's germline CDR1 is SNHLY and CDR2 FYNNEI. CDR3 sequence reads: CASSEITGGRQPQHF. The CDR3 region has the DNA TGTGCCAGCAGTGAAATTACTGGAGGGAGGCAGCCCCAGCATTTT.

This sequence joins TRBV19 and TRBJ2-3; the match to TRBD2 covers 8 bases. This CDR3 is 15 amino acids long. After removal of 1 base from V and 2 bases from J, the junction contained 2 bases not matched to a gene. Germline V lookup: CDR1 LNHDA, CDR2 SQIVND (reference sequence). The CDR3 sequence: CASSIASGFTDTQYF. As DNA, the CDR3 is TGTGCCAGTAGTATAGCTAGCGGGTTCACAGATACGCAGTATTTT.